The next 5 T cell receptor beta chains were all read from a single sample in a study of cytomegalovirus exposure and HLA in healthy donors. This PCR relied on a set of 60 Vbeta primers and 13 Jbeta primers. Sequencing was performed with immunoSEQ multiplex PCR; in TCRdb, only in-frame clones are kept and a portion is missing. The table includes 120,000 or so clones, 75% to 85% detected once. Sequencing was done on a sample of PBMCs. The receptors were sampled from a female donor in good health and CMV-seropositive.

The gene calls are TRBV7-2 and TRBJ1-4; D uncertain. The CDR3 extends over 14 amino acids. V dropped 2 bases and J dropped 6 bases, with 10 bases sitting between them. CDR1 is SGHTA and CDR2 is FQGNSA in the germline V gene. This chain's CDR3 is CASSLRRSDEKLFF. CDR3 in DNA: TGTGCCAGCAGCTTACGGAGGTCGGATGAAAAACTGTTTTTT.

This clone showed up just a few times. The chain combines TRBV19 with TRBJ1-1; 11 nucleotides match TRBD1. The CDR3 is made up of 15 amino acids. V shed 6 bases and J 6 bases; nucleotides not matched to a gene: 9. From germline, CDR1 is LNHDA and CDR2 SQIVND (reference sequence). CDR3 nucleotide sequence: TGTGCCAGTAGAATTGGACAGGGGGCTCGGGCTGAAGCTTTCTTT. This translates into CASRIGQGARAEAFF. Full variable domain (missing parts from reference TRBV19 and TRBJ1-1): DGGITQSPKYLFRKEGQNVTLSCEQNLNHDAMYWYRQDPGQGLRLIYYSQIVNDFQKGDIAEGYSVSREKKESFPLTVTSAQKNPTAFYLCASRIGQGARAEAFFGQGTRLTVV.

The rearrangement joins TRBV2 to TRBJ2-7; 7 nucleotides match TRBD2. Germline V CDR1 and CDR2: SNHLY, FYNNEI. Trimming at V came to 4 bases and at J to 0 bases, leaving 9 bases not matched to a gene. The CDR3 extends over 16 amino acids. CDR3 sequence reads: CASSVGGAEFSYEQYF. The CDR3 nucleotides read TGTGCCAGCAGTGTGGGAGGGGCAGAATTCTCCTACGAGCAGTACTTC.

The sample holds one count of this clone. The CDR3 coding sequence is TGTGCCAGTAGTCGTACCAGGGGAGATTCACCCCTCCACTTT. It specifies CASSRTRGDSPLHF. The V and J genes are TRBV19 and TRBJ1-6; D perhaps matches TRBD1 (6 bases). This CDR3 has 14 amino acids. Trimming took off 5 bases at V and 8 bases at J, with 13 bases between the two ends. The germline gives CDR1 LNHDA, CDR2 SQIVND (reference sequence).

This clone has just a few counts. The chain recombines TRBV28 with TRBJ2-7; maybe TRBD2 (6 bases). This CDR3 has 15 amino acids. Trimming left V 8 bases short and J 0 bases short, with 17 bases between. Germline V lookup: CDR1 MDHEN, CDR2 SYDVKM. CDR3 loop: CASAPGTDVSYEQYF. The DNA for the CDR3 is TGTGCCAGCGCGCCTGGGACTGACGTCTCCTACGAGCAGTACTTC.